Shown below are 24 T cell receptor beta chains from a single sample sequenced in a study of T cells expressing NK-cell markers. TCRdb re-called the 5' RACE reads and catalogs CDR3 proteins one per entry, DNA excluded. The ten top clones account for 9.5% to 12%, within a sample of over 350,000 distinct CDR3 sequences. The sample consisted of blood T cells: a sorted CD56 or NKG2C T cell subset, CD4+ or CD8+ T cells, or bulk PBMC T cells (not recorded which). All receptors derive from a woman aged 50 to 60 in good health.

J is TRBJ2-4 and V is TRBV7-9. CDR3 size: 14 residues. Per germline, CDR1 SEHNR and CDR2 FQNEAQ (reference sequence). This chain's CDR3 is CASSPIVAKNIQYF.

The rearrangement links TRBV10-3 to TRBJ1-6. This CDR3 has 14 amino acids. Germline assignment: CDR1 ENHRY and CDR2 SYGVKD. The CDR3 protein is CAIREGTDNSPLHF.

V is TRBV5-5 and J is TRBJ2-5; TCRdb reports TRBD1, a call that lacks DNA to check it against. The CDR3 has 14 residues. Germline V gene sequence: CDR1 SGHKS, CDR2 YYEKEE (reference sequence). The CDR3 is CASTSGGGKETQYF.

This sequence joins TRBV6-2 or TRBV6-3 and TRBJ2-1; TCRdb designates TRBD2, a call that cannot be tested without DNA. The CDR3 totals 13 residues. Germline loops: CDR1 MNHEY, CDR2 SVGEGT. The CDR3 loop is CATNRDYINEQFF.

CDR3 sequence: CASSPIAGATDTQYF. The chain is built from TRBV27 and TRBJ2-3; TCRdb picks TRBD2, but there is no DNA to check that call. The CDR3 consists of 15 residues. Germline CDR1 is MNHEY and CDR2 is SMNVEV (reference sequence).

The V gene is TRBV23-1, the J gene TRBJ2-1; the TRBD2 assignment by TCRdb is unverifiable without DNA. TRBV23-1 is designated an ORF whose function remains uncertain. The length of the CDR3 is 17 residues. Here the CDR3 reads CASSQSRSGRARSEQFF.

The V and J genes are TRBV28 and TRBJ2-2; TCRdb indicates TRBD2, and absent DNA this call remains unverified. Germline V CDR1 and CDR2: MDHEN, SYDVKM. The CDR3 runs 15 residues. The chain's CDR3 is CASNLLDRDTGELFF. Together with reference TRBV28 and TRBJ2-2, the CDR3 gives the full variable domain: DVKVTQSSRYLVKRTGEKVFLECVQDMDHENMFWYRQDPGLGLRLIYFSYDVKMKEKGDIPEGYSVSREKKERFSLILESASTNQTSMYLCASNLLDRDTGELFFGEGSRLTVL.

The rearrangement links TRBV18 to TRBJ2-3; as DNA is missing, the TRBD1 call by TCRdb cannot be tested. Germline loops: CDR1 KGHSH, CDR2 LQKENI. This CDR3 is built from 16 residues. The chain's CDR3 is CASSPPGTLSTDTQYF.

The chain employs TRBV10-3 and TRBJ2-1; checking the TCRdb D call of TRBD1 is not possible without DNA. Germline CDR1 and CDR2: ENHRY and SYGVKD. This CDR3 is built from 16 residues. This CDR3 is CAISPSPGLTVDEQFF.

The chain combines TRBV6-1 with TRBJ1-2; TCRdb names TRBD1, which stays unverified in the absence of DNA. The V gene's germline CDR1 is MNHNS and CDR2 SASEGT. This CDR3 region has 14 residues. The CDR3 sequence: CASSEQQGSGGYTF.

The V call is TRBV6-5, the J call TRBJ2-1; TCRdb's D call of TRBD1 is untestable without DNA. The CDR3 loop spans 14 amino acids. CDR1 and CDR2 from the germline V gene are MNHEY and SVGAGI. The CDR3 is CASRQGDFYNEQFF.

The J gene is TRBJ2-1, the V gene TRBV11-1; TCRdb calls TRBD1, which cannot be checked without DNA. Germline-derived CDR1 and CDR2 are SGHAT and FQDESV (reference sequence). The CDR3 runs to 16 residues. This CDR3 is CASSPPGVSSYNEQFF.

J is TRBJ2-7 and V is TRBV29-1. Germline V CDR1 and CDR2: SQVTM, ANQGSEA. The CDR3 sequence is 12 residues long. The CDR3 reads CSVNIGAHEQYF.

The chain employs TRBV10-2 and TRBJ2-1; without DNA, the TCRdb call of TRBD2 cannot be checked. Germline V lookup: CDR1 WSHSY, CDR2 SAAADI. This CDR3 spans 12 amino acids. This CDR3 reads CASAGVGNEQFF.

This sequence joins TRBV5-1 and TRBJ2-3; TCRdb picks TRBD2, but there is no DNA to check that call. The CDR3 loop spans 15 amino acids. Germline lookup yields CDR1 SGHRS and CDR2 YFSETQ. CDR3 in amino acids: CASSISGRETDTQYF.

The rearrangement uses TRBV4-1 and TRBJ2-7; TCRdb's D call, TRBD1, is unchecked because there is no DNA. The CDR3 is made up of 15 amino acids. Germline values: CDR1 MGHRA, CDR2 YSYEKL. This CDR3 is CASSQEGVGSYEQYF.

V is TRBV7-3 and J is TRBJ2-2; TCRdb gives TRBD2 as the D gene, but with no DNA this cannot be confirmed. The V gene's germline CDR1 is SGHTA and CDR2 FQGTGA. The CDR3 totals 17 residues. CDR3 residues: CASAVGLAGLNTGELFF.

This CDR3 is CASSAFRSREYYEQFF. The chain combines TRBV7-9 with TRBJ2-1; TCRdb picks TRBD2, but there is no DNA to check that call. This CDR3 has 16 residues. The V gene's germline CDR1 is SEHNR and CDR2 FQNEAQ (reference sequence).

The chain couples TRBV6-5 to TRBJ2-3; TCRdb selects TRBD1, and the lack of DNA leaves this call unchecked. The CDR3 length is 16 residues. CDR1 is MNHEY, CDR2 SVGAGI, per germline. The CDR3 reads CASRLGGLPGTDTQYF.

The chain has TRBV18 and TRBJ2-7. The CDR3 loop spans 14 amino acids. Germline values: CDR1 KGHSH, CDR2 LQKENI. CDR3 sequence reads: CASSSLAPSYEQYF. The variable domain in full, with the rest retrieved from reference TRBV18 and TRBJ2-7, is NAGVMQNPRHLVRRRGQEARLRCSPMKGHSHVYWYRQLPEEGLKFMVYLQKENIIDESGMPKERFSAEFPKEGPSILRIQQVVRGDSAAYFCASSSLAPSYEQYFGPGTRLTVT.

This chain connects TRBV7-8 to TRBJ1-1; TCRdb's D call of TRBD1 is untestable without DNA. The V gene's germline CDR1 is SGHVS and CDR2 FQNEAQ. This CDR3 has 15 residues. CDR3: CASSLGSGGSTEAFF.

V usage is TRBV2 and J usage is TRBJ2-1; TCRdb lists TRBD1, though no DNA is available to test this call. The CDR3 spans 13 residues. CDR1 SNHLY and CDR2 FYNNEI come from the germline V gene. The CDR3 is CASSRGSGGEQFF.

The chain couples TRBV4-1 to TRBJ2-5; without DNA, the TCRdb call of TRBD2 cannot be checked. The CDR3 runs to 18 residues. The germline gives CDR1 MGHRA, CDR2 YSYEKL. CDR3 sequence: CASSQDQTSGRDSETQYF.

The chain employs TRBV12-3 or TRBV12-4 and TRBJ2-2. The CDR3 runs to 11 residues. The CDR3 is CASSLPGELFF.